This T cell receptor (beta chain) was observed in a study of cytomegalovirus exposure and HLA in healthy donors. The V gene's germline CDR1 is SGHNT and CDR2 YENEEA. V was pared by 6 bases and J by 6 bases, with 15 bases between. The CDR3 has 13 amino acids. The PCR ran on 60 Vbeta and 13 Jbeta primers. Repertoires were generated with immunoSEQ multiplex PCR, while TCRdb's copy carries only in-frame clones and drops some. This table has under 200,000 clones, 80% appearing once. The clonotype comes from a male donor in good health and CMV-seropositive. The sample comprised PBMCs. V usage is TRBV11-3 and J usage is TRBJ2-7; a weak D match, TRBD2 (6 bases). CDR3 coding DNA: TGTGCCAGCAGTTGGGGGGTGGGGGGCGAGCAGTACTTC. Translating it yields CASSWGVGGEQYF.